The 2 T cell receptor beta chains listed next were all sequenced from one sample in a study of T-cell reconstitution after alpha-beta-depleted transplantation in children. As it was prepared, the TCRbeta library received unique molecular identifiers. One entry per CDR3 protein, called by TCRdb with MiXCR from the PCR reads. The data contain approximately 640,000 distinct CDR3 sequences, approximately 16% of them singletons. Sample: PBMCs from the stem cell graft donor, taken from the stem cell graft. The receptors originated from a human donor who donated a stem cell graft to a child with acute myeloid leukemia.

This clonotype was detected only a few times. The chain's CDR3 is CASSQDSGGLNYEQYF. The CDR3 DNA reads TGCGCCAGCAGCCAAGATAGTGGCGGACTAAACTACGAGCAGTACTTC. The V gene is TRBV4-3, the J gene TRBJ2-7, with D tentatively TRBD2 (6 bases). The CDR3 is 16 amino acids. Germline assignment: CDR1 LGHNA and CDR2 YSLEER. V gave up 0 bases and J gave up 3 bases, with 15 bases separating them.

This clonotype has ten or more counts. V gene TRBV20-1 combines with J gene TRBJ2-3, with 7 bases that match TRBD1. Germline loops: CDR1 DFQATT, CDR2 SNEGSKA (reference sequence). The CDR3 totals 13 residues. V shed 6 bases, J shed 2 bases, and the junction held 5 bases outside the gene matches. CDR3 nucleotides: TGCAGTGCCCCAGACAGGGACACAGATACGCAGTATTTT. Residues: CSAPDRDTDTQYF.